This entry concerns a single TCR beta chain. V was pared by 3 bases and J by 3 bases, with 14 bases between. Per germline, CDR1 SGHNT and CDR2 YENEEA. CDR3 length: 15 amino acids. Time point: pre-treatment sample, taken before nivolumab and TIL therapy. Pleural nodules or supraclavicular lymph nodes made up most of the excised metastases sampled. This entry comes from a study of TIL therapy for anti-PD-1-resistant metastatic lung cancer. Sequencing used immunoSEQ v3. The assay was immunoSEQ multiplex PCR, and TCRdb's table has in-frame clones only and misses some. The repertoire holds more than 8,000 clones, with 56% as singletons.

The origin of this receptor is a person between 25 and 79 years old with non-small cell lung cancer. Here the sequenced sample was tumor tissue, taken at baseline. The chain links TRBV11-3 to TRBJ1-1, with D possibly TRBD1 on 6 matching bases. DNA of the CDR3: TGTGCCAGCAGCTTTTCCAGGGGTCGGGACACTGAAGCTTTCTTT. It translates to CASSFSRGRDTEAFF.